Below are 18 T cell receptor beta chains sequenced from a single sample in a study of immune characterization of retroperitoneal liposarcoma. TCRdb reprocessed the PCR reads via MiXCR and lists one record per CDR3 protein. The data show some 4,000 distinct CDR3 sequences, roughly 35% seen once. Sequenced input: tumor tissue. The source of these receptors is a male donor with retroperitoneal liposarcoma.

Here the CDR3 DNA reads TGTGCCAGCAGTGTTCGTCCTTACAATGAGCAGTTCTTC. It yields the protein CASSVRPYNEQFF. The rearrangement links TRBV2 to TRBJ2-1, with no clear D. This CDR3 region has 13 residues. Trimming removed 4 bases from V and 4 bases from J, with 8 bases in between. Germline assignment: CDR1 SNHLY and CDR2 FYNNEI.

This chain joins TRBV12-3 or TRBV12-4 and TRBJ2-2, with 7 bases that match TRBD1. Germline trimming cut 5 bases from V and 0 bases from J; bases unmatched to any gene: 12. This CDR3 comprises 18 residues. As DNA, the CDR3 is TGTGCCAGCAGTCCTCAGGACAGGAATATCGCGAACACCGGGGAGCTGTTTTTT. Translating gives CASSPQDRNIANTGELFF.

The rearrangement links TRBV10-1 to TRBJ2-4; either TRBD1 or TRBD2 may fit D (5 bases each). The CDR3 contains 16 residues. The ends were cut back, 7 bases at V and 7 bases at J, with 23 bases in the middle. The germline gives CDR1 WNHNN, CDR2 SYGVQD (reference sequence). The CDR3 nucleotides read TGCGCCAGCATTTCTTCAGGGACCCGAAAAGGGAACATTCAGTACTTC. Amino acids: CASISSGTRKGNIQYF.

By sample share, this clonotype is medium-sized. V gene TRBV10-3 combines with J gene TRBJ2-1, with TRBD2 as a possible D gene (6 bases). Germline V CDR1 and CDR2: ENHRY, SYGVKD. Trimming shortened V by 5 bases and J by 2 bases, and 13 bases separated the two germline ends. There are 15 residues in the CDR3. CDR3 DNA: TGTGCCATCAGTCCGGGAGAGGAGGCCTACAATGAGCAGTTCTTC. Encoded protein: CAISPGEEAYNEQFF.

The V gene is TRBV7-6, the J gene TRBJ2-5; TRBD1 matches at 9 bases. The V gene's germline CDR1 is SGHVS and CDR2 FNYEAQ. The CDR3 is 16 amino acids. The ends lost 2 bases at V and 4 bases at J; junction bases unmatched: 8. The CDR3 nucleotides are TGTGCCAGCAGCTTATTGTGGACAGGGGTTCGAGAGACCCAGTACTTC. It yields the protein CASSLLWTGVRETQYF.

The gene calls are TRBV27 and TRBJ2-1; 15 bases map to TRBD2. Trimming took 2 bases from V and 12 from J; bases not matched to a gene: 5. The CDR3 is 15 amino acids. Germline CDR1 and CDR2: MNHEY and SMNVEV (reference sequence). CDR3 nucleotide sequence: TGTGCCAGCAGTTTAGGACTAGCGGGAGGGCTTGGGCAGTTCTTC. This sequence encodes CASSLGLAGGLGQFF.

This chain connects TRBV11-3 to TRBJ2-5; 10 bases match TRBD2. The CDR3 runs to 16 residues. CDR1 and CDR2 (germline): SGHNT, YENEEA. J lost 2 bases, V lost 5 bases, and 8 bases had no gene match. The CDR3 reads CASSPFQAGGQETQYF. The CDR3, as DNA: TGTGCCAGCAGCCCCTTCCAAGCGGGGGGGCAAGAGACCCAGTACTTC.

This clonotype was picked up a small number of times. This may stem from a read error, because a much larger clone lies one nucleotide away. The chain couples TRBV6-6 to TRBJ1-4, with TRBD1 matching over 8 bases. CDR1 MNHNY and CDR2 SVGAGI come from the germline V gene (reference sequence). The CDR3 loop spans 15 amino acids. The DNA of the CDR3 is TGTGCCAACAGTTACTCCCGGGACAGGAATGAAAAACTGTTTTTT. Translating gives CANSYSRDRNEKLFF.

The table lists this clonotype with a few counts. This CDR3 reads CASSVTGGGEQYF. The CDR3 bases are TGCGCCAGCAGTGTGACGGGAGGAGGCGAGCAGTACTTC. The rearrangement joins TRBV10-2 to TRBJ2-7, with TRBD2 matching over 7 bases. The CDR3 totals 13 residues. Germline loops: CDR1 WSHSY, CDR2 SAAADI. With V trimmed by 4 bases and J by 6 bases, 6 bases remained unmatched.

This clonotype came up a few times. The rearrangement uses TRBV6-1 and TRBJ2-5, with a tentative D call TRBD2 (6 bases). This CDR3 has 13 residues. Between the trimmed V and J ends, which lost 10 bases and 11 bases, there was a span of 23 bases. The V gene's germline CDR1 is MNHNS and CDR2 SASEGT. CDR3 protein: CATHRGSHNEQYF. The CDR3 DNA follows: TGTGCCACCCACCGGGGGTCCCACAATGAGCAGTACTTC.

By proportion, this clonotype is medium-sized. The V gene is TRBV7-3, the J gene TRBJ2-5; 10 bases line up with TRBD2. This CDR3 has 16 amino acids. Germline trimming cut 4 bases from V and 1 base from J; bases unmatched to any gene: 6. Germline CDR1 SGHTA, CDR2 FQGTGA. CDR3 sequence (DNA): TGTGCCAGCAGCTCAGGGACTAGCGTAGCCCAAGAGACCCAGTACTTC. This sequence encodes CASSSGTSVAQETQYF.

This clonotype has more than one count but fewer than ten. The gene calls are TRBV6-1 and TRBJ2-1; a possible D gene is TRBD2 (6 bases). The DNA end favors TRBJ2-7, so the J call may be wrong. The CDR3 covers 18 residues. The germline V gene has CDR1 MNHNS and CDR2 SASEGT. The CDR3 sequence is CASSTITGDLGGNYEQYF. CDR3 sequence (DNA): TGTGCCAGCAGTACTATTACAGGTGACCTCGGGGGAAACTACGAGCAGTACTTC.

In this sample, this clonotype is medium-sized. The CDR3 DNA follows: TGTGCCAGCAGCCCCACCGGGACAAGCAATCAGCCCCAGCATTTT. The encoded protein is CASSPTGTSNQPQHF. The chain uses TRBV6-1 and TRBJ1-5, with D possibly being TRBD1 (6 bases). Trimming cost V 6 bases and J 1 base, with 13 bases left between them. This CDR3 has 15 residues. CDR1 MNHNS and CDR2 SASEGT come from the germline V gene.

Concerning this clonotype itself: One end of the junction is discordant with germline, which a read error may explain. This rearrangement joins TRBV6-6 to TRBJ2-1; perhaps TRBD1 as D (5 bases). Germline lookup yields CDR1 MNHNY and CDR2 SVGAGI (reference sequence). The CDR3 consists of 15 residues. The CDR3 DNA reads as TGTGCCAGCAGTTACCGGTCAGGGCTTTACAATGAGCAGTTATTC. It is translated as CASSYRSGLYNEQLF.

This clonotype was picked up a small number of times. V gene TRBV7-2 combines with J gene TRBJ1-3; D is possibly TRBD1 (6 bases). V gave up 1 base and J gave up 4 bases, with 11 bases separating them. The CDR3 extends over 15 amino acids. Per germline, CDR1 SGHTA and CDR2 FQGNSA. The CDR3 coding sequence is TGTGCCAGCAGCTTAGGGGGGGGCGGGGGAAACACCATATATTTT. Protein product: CASSLGGGGGNTIYF. Filled out from reference TRBV7-2 and TRBJ1-3, the complete variable domain reads GAGVSQSPSNKVTEKGKDVELRCDPISGHTALYWYRQSLGQGLEFLIYFQGNSAPDKSGLPSDRFSAERTGGSVSTLTIQRTQQEDSAVYLCASSLGGGGGNTIYFGEGSWLTVV.

This clonotype qualifies as medium-sized (0.01 to 0.1%). The rearrangement joins TRBV7-8 to TRBJ2-1; TRBD2 aligns across 12 bases. The CDR3 contains 17 residues. From germline, CDR1 is SGHVS and CDR2 FQNEAQ. The J segment lost 0 bases and the V segment lost 5 bases, leaving 5 bases of the junction unmatched. The CDR3 region is CASSARTSGASYNEQFF. CDR3 nucleotide sequence: TGTGCCAGCAGCGCCCGGACTAGCGGGGCCTCCTACAATGAGCAGTTCTTC.

The genes are TRBV7-4 and TRBJ1-3; possibly TRBD1 for D (5 bases). The germline V gene encodes CDR1 SGHVT and CDR2 SQSDAQ. The CDR3 is 12 amino acids. V was clipped by 5 bases and J by 6 bases, with 8 bases between them. As DNA, the CDR3 is TGTGCCAGCAGCCAAGGGGCAAACACCATATATTTT. It encodes CASSQGANTIYF.

The CDR3 region is CAWSVLGLNTDTQYF. CDR3 nucleotides: TGTGCCTGGAGTGTATTGGGACTTAACACAGATACGCAGTATTTT. The chain couples TRBV30 to TRBJ2-3; tentatively, D is TRBD2 (6 bases). V dropped 0 bases and J dropped 2 bases, with 12 bases sitting between them. Germline CDR1 and CDR2: GTSNPN and SVGIG (reference sequence). This CDR3 has 15 residues.